The 7 T cell receptor beta chains below were found in one sample sequenced in a study of cytomegalovirus exposure and HLA in healthy donors. PCR amplification relied on 60 Vbeta primers (plus 13 Jbeta primers). Measured with immunoSEQ multiplex PCR; TCRdb has only the in-frame clones, and not every one. The table shows 55,000 to 90,000 clones, with around 76% occurring only once. Sequenced: PBMCs. These receptors were taken from a man in his forties or fifties in good health and CMV-seronegative.

The rearrangement uses TRBV11-3 and TRBJ2-3; D is uncertain. The CDR3 runs to 15 residues. V lost 0 bases and J 4 bases, leaving 11 bases between the germline ends. The germline V gene has CDR1 SGHNT and CDR2 YENEEA. The CDR3 loop reads CASSLDSRVSDTQYF. The DNA for the CDR3 is TGTGCCAGCAGCTTAGATTCACGGGTATCAGATACGCAGTATTTT.

This clone is a singleton in its sample. This sequence joins TRBV2 and TRBJ2-1; D gene uncertain. The germline CDR1 and CDR2 sequences are SNHLY and FYNNEI. This CDR3 has 11 amino acids. The ends were cut back, 0 bases at V and 9 bases at J, with 3 bases in the middle. This CDR3 reads CASSEAGEQFF. For the CDR3, the DNA is TGTGCCAGCAGTGAAGCCGGTGAGCAGTTCTTC.

This clone has only one observation. The gene calls are TRBV7-9 and TRBJ2-7; weak D call: TRBD2 (5 bases). V was pared by 2 bases and J by 3 bases, with 14 bases between. This CDR3 comprises 15 residues. CDR1 SEHNR and CDR2 FQNEAQ come from the germline V gene (reference sequence). CDR3 sequence (DNA): TGTGCCAGCAGCTTATCCTTTGGGAGTATCTACGAGCAGTACTTC. Amino acids: CASSLSFGSIYEQYF.

This clone is a singleton in its sample. V is TRBV30 and J is TRBJ2-5; TRBD2 is a possible D gene (6 bases). Judging by the DNA end, TRBJ2-7 fits better; the J call may be wrong. The V gene's germline CDR1 is GTSNPN and CDR2 SVGIG (reference sequence). The CDR3 totals 13 residues. The CDR3 protein is CAWSGREFDEQYF. DNA of the CDR3: TGTGCCTGGAGTGGTCGGGAGTTTGACGAGCAGTACTTC.

V and J are TRBV18 and TRBJ2-7; 7 bases match TRBD2. Trimming at V came to 2 bases and at J to 8 bases, leaving 6 bases not matched to a gene. Germline CDR1 reads KGHSH; CDR2 reads LQKENI. This CDR3 has 13 residues. CDR3 in DNA: TGTGCCAGCTCACCATTGCGGGGGTCCCAGCAGTACTTC. Translation gives CASSPLRGSQQYF.

The rearrangement uses TRBV9 and TRBJ2-7, with D unclear. CDR3 length: 14 amino acids. Trimming removed 0 bases at V and 2 bases at J, with 9 bases between. Germline lookup yields CDR1 SGDLS and CDR2 YYNGEE. The CDR3 bases are TGTGCCAGCAGCGTAGATGAGCGCCCCTACGAGCAGTACTTC. This encodes CASSVDERPYEQYF.

The chain recombines TRBV15 with TRBJ1-1, with D tentatively TRBD1 (6 bases). The CDR3 is 15 amino acids. V lost 0 bases and J lost 5, with 13 bases in between. In germline, CDR1 is LNHNV, CDR2 YYDKDF (reference sequence). The CDR3, as DNA: TGTGCCACCAGCAGAGATGTAGGGGGTAGGACTGAAGCTTTCTTT. Translated: CATSRDVGGRTEAFF.